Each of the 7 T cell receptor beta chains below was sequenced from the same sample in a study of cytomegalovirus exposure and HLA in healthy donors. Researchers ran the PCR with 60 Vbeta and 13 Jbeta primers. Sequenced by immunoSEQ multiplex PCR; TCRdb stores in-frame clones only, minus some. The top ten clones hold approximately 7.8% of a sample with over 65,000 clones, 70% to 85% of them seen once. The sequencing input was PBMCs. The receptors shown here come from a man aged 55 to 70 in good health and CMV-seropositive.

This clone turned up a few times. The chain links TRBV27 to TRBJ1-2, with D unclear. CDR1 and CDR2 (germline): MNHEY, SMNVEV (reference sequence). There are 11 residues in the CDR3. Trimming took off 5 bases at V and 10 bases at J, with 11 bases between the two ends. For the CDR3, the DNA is TGTGCCAGCAGTGAACCTAAATACTACACCTTC. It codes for CASSEPKYYTF.

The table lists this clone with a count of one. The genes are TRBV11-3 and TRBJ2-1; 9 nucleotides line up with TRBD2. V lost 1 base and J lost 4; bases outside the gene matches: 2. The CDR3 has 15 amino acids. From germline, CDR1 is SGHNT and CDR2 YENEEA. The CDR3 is CASSLVTSGYNEQFF. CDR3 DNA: TGTGCCAGCAGCTTAGTCACTAGCGGGTACAATGAGCAGTTCTTC.

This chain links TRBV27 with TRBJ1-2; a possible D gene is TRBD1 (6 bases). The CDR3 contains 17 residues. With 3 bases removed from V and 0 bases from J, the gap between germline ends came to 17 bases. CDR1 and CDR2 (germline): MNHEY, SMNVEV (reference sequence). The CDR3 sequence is CASSFALDSLTNYGYTF. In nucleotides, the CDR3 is TGTGCCAGCAGTTTTGCCCTGGACAGCCTTACTAACTATGGCTACACCTTC.

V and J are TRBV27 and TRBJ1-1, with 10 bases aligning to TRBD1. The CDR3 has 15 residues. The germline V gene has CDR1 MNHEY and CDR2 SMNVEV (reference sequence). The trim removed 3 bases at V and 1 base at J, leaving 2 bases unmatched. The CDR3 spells CASSLTGGPNTEAFF. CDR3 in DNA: TGTGCCAGCAGTTTGACAGGGGGCCCGAACACTGAAGCTTTCTTT.

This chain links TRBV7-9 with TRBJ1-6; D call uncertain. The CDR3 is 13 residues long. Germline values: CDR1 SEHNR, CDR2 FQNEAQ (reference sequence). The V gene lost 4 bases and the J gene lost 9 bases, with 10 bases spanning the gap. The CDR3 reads CASSSGRFSPLHF. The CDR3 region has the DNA TGTGCCAGCAGCTCCGGTCGGTTTTCACCCCTCCACTTT.

The CDR3 sequence: CASMGMGGMNYGYTF. The DNA of the CDR3 is TGTGCCAGCATGGGCATGGGGGGGATGAACTATGGCTACACCTTC. The V and J genes are TRBV6-5 and TRBJ1-2; D is perhaps TRBD1 (5 bases). The CDR3 runs to 15 residues. Germline V gene sequence: CDR1 MNHEY, CDR2 SVGAGI. The ends were cut back, 7 bases at V and 2 bases at J, with 17 bases in the middle.

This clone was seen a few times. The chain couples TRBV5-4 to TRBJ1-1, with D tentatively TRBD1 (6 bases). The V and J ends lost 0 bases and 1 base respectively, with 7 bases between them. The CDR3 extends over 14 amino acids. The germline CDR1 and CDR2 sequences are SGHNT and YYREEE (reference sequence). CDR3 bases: TGTGCCAGCAGCTTGGGGACAGAGAACACTGAAGCTTTCTTT. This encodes CASSLGTENTEAFF.